The following is a T cell receptor (beta chain) sequence with its context. Its antigen is unknown. No quality values exist for individual bases; no much larger clone is one base distant. TCRbeta CDR3 regions were amplified from genomic DNA by means of the immunoSEQ Assay, a bias-controlled multiplex PCR. Per the source publication's procedure: Nucleated cell counts per sample were estimated from amplification of reference gene primers within the assay. Sequence reads were collapsed and filtered to measure the absolute abundance of every unique TCRbeta CDR3 rearrangement. For each sample, productive Simpson clonality was calculated as the square root of Simpson's diversity index across productive rearrangements. Here the immuneACCESS table is served through TCRdb, limited to in-frame sequences with V and J called. Missing clones are a known gap in these copies; in checked studies unresolved V genes cover under half, and the rest lacks a known reason. The V and J calls and clone size are taken from that table; D and trimming were inferred from the DNA. The sample includes some 220,000 clones, with approximately 85% observed a single time. Around 2.5% of the sample belongs to the ten largest clones.

One collaborating source in Seattle enrolled patients during active infection and followed them longitudinally through the course of disease. The collaborating institutions used their own protocols to collect whole blood in K2EDTA tubes. For TCRbeta analysis, collaborator samples were shipped as frozen whole blood, as isolated PBMCs, or as DNA extracted from either sample type. The CDR3 goes from the cysteine to the phenylalanine over 15 residues. Of all the DNA, just the CDR3 is kept, 45 bases in frame from base 1. Trimming removed 5 bases from V and 0 bases from J, leaving 11 bases between the germline ends. The germline V gene provides CDR1 MNHEY and CDR2 SVGAGI. This sample was taken from a study of blood T cell repertoires in COVID-19 (dated by TCRdb to the early 2020s). Regarding the study in general: The collaborator samples originated in the United States, Italy and Spain and spanned the acute and convalescent phases of COVID-19. The material from the prospective study consisted of cDNA or gDNA derived from T cells, B-cell-depleted T cells, or PBMCs. Deeply sampled blood TCRbeta repertoires from subjects exposed to, actively infected with, or recovered from COVID-19 were included in the dataset. The repertoires were released in a freely available public database intended as a resource for research on the immune response to SARS-CoV-2. Samples were obtained from the ongoing ImmuneRACE study (first 160 participants) and from 1,200 or so subjects provided by 6 global collaborators. Sample metadata almost always included a de-identified subject ID, COVID-19 status, age in years and sex. Where HLA class I and class II types were available, the types were taken from metadata supplied by the sample provider, not from assay-based typing.

What the authors observed across the whole study: How much clinical and demographic metadata was included differed by source and by participant, and the metadata was provided uncurated.

This receptor was identified in a woman in her seventies with COVID-19, enrolled during active disease. The sample consisted of peripheral blood. The V and J genes are TRBV6-5 and TRBJ2-4, with the D gene not clear enough to name. The CDR3: CASSPTRLAKNIQYF. Here is the DNA: TGTGCCAGCAGTCCGACCCGACTAGCCAAAAACATTCAGTACTTC.